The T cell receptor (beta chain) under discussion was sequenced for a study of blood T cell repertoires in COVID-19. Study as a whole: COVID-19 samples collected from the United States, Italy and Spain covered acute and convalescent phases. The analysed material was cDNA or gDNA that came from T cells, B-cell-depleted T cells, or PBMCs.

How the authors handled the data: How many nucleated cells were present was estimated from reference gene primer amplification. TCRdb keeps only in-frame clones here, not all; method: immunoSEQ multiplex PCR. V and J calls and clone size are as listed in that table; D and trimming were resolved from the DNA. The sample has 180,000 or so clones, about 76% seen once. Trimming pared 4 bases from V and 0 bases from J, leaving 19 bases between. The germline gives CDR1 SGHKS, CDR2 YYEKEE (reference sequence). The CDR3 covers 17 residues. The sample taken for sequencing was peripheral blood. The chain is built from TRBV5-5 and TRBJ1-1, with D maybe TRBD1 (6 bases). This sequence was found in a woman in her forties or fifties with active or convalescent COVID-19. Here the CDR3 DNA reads TGTGCCAGCAGCCCAATAGGGGGACGGACCATGAACACTGAAGCTTTCTTT. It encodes CASSPIGGRTMNTEAFF.